Given below is one T cell receptor beta chain in context. The data belong to a study of blood T cell repertoires in COVID-19. The data were produced by immunoSEQ multiplex PCR, yet TCRdb's version contains in-frame clones alone and is incomplete. The sample carries tens of thousands of clones, roughly 84% recorded once. Trimming left V 7 bases short and J 7 bases short, with 10 bases between. The CDR3 spans 11 residues. Germline lookup yields CDR1 SNHLY and CDR2 FYNNEI. Sequenced sample: peripheral blood. This chain uses TRBV2 with TRBJ1-2; possibly TRBD1 for D (5 bases). The sequence derives from a man aged 45-60 years with active COVID-19. CDR3 protein: CASTQGGGYTF. CDR3 nucleotide sequence: TGTGCCAGCACCCAGGGAGGTGGCTACACCTTC.